The clone carrying this TCR beta chain showed up just once. What it binds is not known. The record originates from a study of cytomegalovirus exposure and HLA in healthy donors. Findings of the study overall: At a 0.05 false discovery rate, a later analysis found 15,000 to 20,000 TCR beta sequences to be associated with HLA alleles.

Primers included in the PCR were 60 Vbeta and 13 Jbeta primers. TCRdb keeps only in-frame clones here, not all; method: immunoSEQ multiplex PCR. Of 60,000 to 85,000 clones listed, around 70% are singletons. This CDR3 comprises 16 residues. CDR1 is MGHDK and CDR2 is SYGVNS in the germline V gene. Unmatched junction bases numbered 9, after V lost 4 bases and J lost 10 bases. This chain links TRBV25-1 with TRBJ2-1, with 14 bases matching TRBD2. The source is a human donor in good health. What was sequenced was PBMCs. Here the CDR3 reads CASSAGTSGGLREQFF. DNA of the CDR3: TGTGCCAGCAGTGCAGGGACTAGCGGGGGTCTAAGAGAGCAGTTCTTC.